This TCR beta chain was documented in a study of T cells after posttransplantation cyclophosphamide. This clone turned up a few times. Its antigen remains unknown. Sequencing was performed with immunoSEQ multiplex PCR; in TCRdb, only in-frame clones are kept and a portion is missing. The sample shows 7,500 to 9,500 clones, roughly nine tenths of them seen only once. Germline CDR1 MNHEY, CDR2 SVGAGI. The ends were cut back, 6 bases at V and 0 bases at J, with 14 bases in the middle. The CDR3 has 15 residues. Regarding the study as a whole: Later blood repertoires were often dominated by clones from the donor CD8+ memory compartment.

This clonotype was obtained from a woman aged 60-70 years in good health, CMV-negative, and a related stem cell transplant donor. Sequencing was done on a sample of memory CD4+ T cells sorted from PBMCs. This chain uses TRBV6-5 with TRBJ1-2; D might be TRBD1 (6 bases). This CDR3 is CASRHRALTNYGYTF. The CDR3 nucleotides are TGTGCCAGCAGGCACAGGGCTCTCACTAACTATGGCTACACCTTC.